This TCR beta chain comes out of a study of blood T cells in healthy people across ages. V gave up 5 bases and J gave up 3 bases; unmatched junction bases: 8. The CDR3 contains 15 residues. Germline V lookup: CDR1 SGHTA, CDR2 FQGTGA. The extraction recovered at least 5 micrograms of total RNA per sample. A second roughly 6 to 12 cycle PCR used barcoded and J-beta primers. Sequencing recovered at least 2.5 million CDR3-containing paired-end reads from each sample. TCRdb reanalysed the 5' RACE reads using MiXCR and keeps one entry per CDR3 protein. The table shows 1.5 million to 2 million distinct CDR3 sequences, with about 39% occurring only once. This clonotype was counted once. Antigen specificity is unknown. Findings and limits, study-wide: More naive CD4+ cells and higher diversity were found in long-lived than in aged donors.

The sequence derives from a human donor in good health. Sequencing was carried out using blood. This chain joins TRBV7-3 and TRBJ2-3; TRBD1 aligns across 7 bases. This CDR3 reads CASSIQTGKTDTQYF. CDR3 coding DNA: TGTGCCAGCAGCATCCAGACAGGGAAGACAGATACGCAGTATTTT.